This record looks at one T cell receptor beta chain sequence and its context. The antigen is unknown. The data belong to a study of post-analysis software for immune sequencing data. The study's findings and limits: A few TRBV segments appeared more often in patients than in controls, and TRBV5-6, TRBV5-1 and TRBV20-1 were among these.

The ends were cut back, 6 bases at V and 1 base at J, with 3 bases in the middle. The length of the CDR3 is 11 residues. Presence of unique molecular identifiers characterized the TCR beta cDNA libraries. TCRdb redid the calling of the PCR reads with MiXCR, one entry per CDR3 protein. The sample has 250,000 to 300,000 distinct CDR3 sequences, around 34% seen once. The sequence derives from a girl between 10 and 17 years old with multiple sclerosis. The chain couples TRBV12-3 or TRBV12-4 to TRBJ1-1; no firm D call. Sequences were obtained from blood. In DNA, the CDR3 is TGTGCCAGCAGCTGGAACACTGAAGCTTTCTTT. It specifies CASSWNTEAFF.